This TCR beta chain was captured by sequencing in a study of CD8 T cells in ankylosing spondylitis. Overall study results and limits: Seemingly distinctive of ankylosing spondylitis blood was a TCR beta motif formed by eight highly homologous variants. Clones that were linked to disease were CD8+ and were relatively rare in peripheral blood. Reported data indicate significant enrichment of disease-linked clones within matched ankylosing spondylitis synovial fluid. Earlier studies detected some motif variants in reactive arthritis synovial fluid and blood.

The length of the CDR3 is 15 residues. Concerning this clonotype itself: The antigen is unknown. One end of the junction varies from germline; a read error may be responsible.

A quantitative 5'-RACE method, one with molecular barcodes, was used to make TCR beta libraries. Via MiXCR, TCRdb re-called the 5' RACE reads, giving one row per CDR3 protein. The sample shows 670,000 or so distinct CDR3 sequences, under 20% of them seen only once. The sequence was collected from a male donor with ankylosing spondylitis. Sequencing was done on a sample of blood, either unsorted or a sorted T cell fraction (not recorded which). The rearrangement joins TRBV12-3 or TRBV12-4 to TRBJ2-1, with 11 bases that match TRBD2. The CDR3 DNA sequence: TGTGCCAGCAGTATAGCGGGGGGGCGGGGCAATGAGCAGTTCTTC. Translating it yields CASSIAGGRGNEQFF.